Below, 23 T cell receptor beta chains from the same sample are listed, as sequenced in a study of siplizumab effects on memory and regulatory T cells. Clones were sequenced by immunoSEQ multiplex PCR, and TCRdb holds only the in-frame ones, with some missing. The table shows approximately 90,000 clones, with 94% occurring only once. The source material was non-Treg CD4+ T cells sorted from blood. These TCRs come from a human donor in good health.

This rearrangement joins TRBV7-9 to TRBJ2-2; 11 nucleotides match TRBD1. The CDR3 covers 15 residues. V was clipped by 5 bases and J by 3 bases; unmatched bases: 2. CDR1 SEHNR and CDR2 FQNEAQ come from the germline V gene (reference sequence). CDR3 coding DNA: TGTGCCAGCAGCAGGGACAGGGGGTACACCGGGGAGCTGTTTTTT. Protein: CASSRDRGYTGELFF.

The chain employs TRBV2 and TRBJ1-1; D not certain. This CDR3 region has 13 residues. With 7 bases removed from V and 7 bases from J, the gap between germline ends came to 16 bases. The germline gives CDR1 SNHLY, CDR2 FYNNEI. CDR3 nucleotides: TGTGCCAGCACCAAAGGCCAAGCACATGAAGCTTTCTTT. It translates to CASTKGQAHEAFF.

The chain links TRBV5-4 to TRBJ2-5; D gene ambiguous. The J call may be incorrect, as the DNA end agrees better with TRBJ2-7. Germline lookup yields CDR1 SGHNT and CDR2 YYREEE (reference sequence). The CDR3 totals 12 residues. CDR3 residues: CASSFRGYEQYF. DNA of the CDR3: TGTGCCAGCAGCTTCCGAGGCTACGAGCAGTACTTC.

This chain uses TRBV19 with TRBJ2-5; D is possibly TRBD1 (5 bases). Per the germline V gene, CDR1 is LNHDA and CDR2 is SQIVND (reference sequence). This CDR3 spans 15 amino acids. The V gene lost 2 bases and the J gene lost 0 bases, with 10 bases spanning the gap. CDR3 DNA: TGTGCCAGTAGTATACCAATGGGGCACCAAGAGACCCAGTACTTC. It yields the protein CASSIPMGHQETQYF.

This chain links TRBV18 with TRBJ1-2; a possible D gene is TRBD1 (5 bases). Trimming removed 3 bases from V and 4 bases from J, with 9 bases in between. CDR3 length equals 13 residues. The germline CDR1 and CDR2 sequences are KGHSH and LQKENI. CDR3 sequence: CASSPGTSYGYTF. The DNA for the CDR3 is TGTGCCAGCTCACCCGGGACGTCCTATGGCTACACCTTC.

The rearrangement links TRBV19 to TRBJ2-1; possibly TRBD2 for D (5 bases). The V end was cut by 5 bases, the J end by 8 bases, with 16 bases between. This CDR3 is built from 14 residues. Germline-derived CDR1 and CDR2 are LNHDA and SQIVND (reference sequence). CDR3 loop: CASSLVGVEDEQFF. CDR3 nucleotide sequence: TGTGCCAGTAGTTTAGTGGGAGTTGAGGATGAGCAGTTCTTC.

In this sample, this clone turned up a few times. This chain connects TRBV9 to TRBJ2-1; D call uncertain. Trimming took 0 bases from V and 1 from J, leaving 11 bases between them. CDR3 length equals 16 residues. From germline, CDR1 is SGDLS and CDR2 YYNGEE. The CDR3, as DNA: TGTGCCAGCAGCGTAGATCCCACGGATTCCTACAATGAGCAGTTCTTC. The encoded protein is CASSVDPTDSYNEQFF.

The chain carries TRBV6-4 and TRBJ2-7, with 11 bases that match TRBD2. The CDR3 consists of 20 residues. CDR1 is MRHNA, CDR2 SNTAGT, per germline. V shed 2 bases, J shed 4 bases, and the junction held 19 bases outside the gene matches. CDR3 in amino acids: CASSDRGGTSGRGPRYEQYF. DNA of the CDR3: TGTGCCAGCAGTGACCGGGGGGGAACTAGCGGGAGAGGGCCCAGGTACGAGCAGTACTTC.

V and J are TRBV6-1 and TRBJ1-1; D may be TRBD1 (5 bases). Trimming removed 6 bases at V and 11 bases at J, with 19 bases between. This CDR3 region has 13 residues. The V gene's germline CDR1 is MNHNS and CDR2 SASEGT. For the CDR3, the DNA is TGTGCCAGCAGCCCGACAGAGAGGGCCGGGGCTTTCTTT. This gives the protein CASSPTERAGAFF.

V and J are TRBV4-2 and TRBJ2-4; a possible D gene is TRBD2 (7 bases). Germline lookup yields CDR1 LGHNA and CDR2 YNFKEQ. The V and J ends lost 0 bases and 0 bases respectively, with 12 bases between them. This CDR3 contains 17 residues. CDR3 coding DNA: TGTGCCAGCAGCCAAGACGGGGGGCTGGGAGCCAAAAACATTCAGTACTTC. It yields the protein CASSQDGGLGAKNIQYF.

The gene calls are TRBV7-2 and TRBJ2-1; 10 bases align to TRBD2. CDR3 size: 14 residues. Unmatched junction bases numbered 9, after V lost 7 bases and J lost 9 bases. The germline V gene has CDR1 SGHTA and CDR2 FQGNSA. The CDR3 here is CASNQGLAIIEQFF. CDR3 coding DNA: TGTGCCAGCAACCAGGGACTAGCGATAATTGAGCAGTTCTTC.

The J gene is TRBJ2-1, the V gene TRBV29-1; TRBD1 aligns across 7 bases. CDR3 length: 16 residues. The V gene end was trimmed by 0 bases and the J gene end by 5 bases; junction bases not matched to a gene: 10. Germline CDR1 SQVTM, CDR2 ANQGSEA. The CDR3 loop is CSVEEGWKGANNEQFF. The CDR3, as DNA: TGCAGCGTTGAAGAAGGATGGAAGGGGGCCAACAATGAGCAGTTCTTC.

Regarding this clone: In the same sample, other DNA sequences code for this CDR3. The chain uses TRBV6-6 and TRBJ2-5, with unresolved D. CDR3 size: 11 residues. V lost 5 bases, J lost 2 bases, and 3 bases lay in between. Per the germline V gene, CDR1 is MNHNY and CDR2 is SVGAGI (reference sequence). CDR3 sequence reads: CASSPQETQYF. DNA for the CDR3: TGTGCCAGCAGTCCTCAAGAGACCCAGTACTTC.

The chain links TRBV29-1 to TRBJ1-3; tentatively, D is TRBD1 (6 bases). In germline, CDR1 is SQVTM, CDR2 ANQGSEA. There are 13 residues in the CDR3. V lost 8 bases, J lost 3 bases, and 14 bases lay in between. In DNA, the CDR3 is TGCAGCACACTACGGACAGATGGAAACACCATATATTTT. This sequence encodes CSTLRTDGNTIYF.

The chain has TRBV7-6 and TRBJ1-1; D gene uncertain. The CDR3 is 14 residues long. CDR1 is SGHVS and CDR2 is FNYEAQ in the germline V gene. V lost 5 bases, J lost 0 bases, and 10 bases lay in between. The CDR3 bases are TGTGCCAGCAGCCCCGGACGGATGAACACTGAAGCTTTCTTT. Protein: CASSPGRMNTEAFF.

CDR3 residues: CAISDRGPDTGELFF. The DNA for the CDR3 is TGTGCCATCAGTGACAGGGGGCCGGACACCGGGGAGCTGTTTTTT. The gene calls are TRBV10-3 and TRBJ2-2; 8 bases are shared with TRBD1. Trimming took 3 bases from V and 3 from J; bases not matched to a gene: 3. The CDR3 has 15 residues. Germline CDR1 reads ENHRY; CDR2 reads SYGVKD.

This clone was seen only a few times. The chain links TRBV30 to TRBJ1-1, with D hard to call. Germline V CDR1 and CDR2: GTSNPN, SVGIG (reference sequence). Trimming took 8 bases from V and 8 from J, leaving 21 bases between them. This CDR3 contains 13 residues. This CDR3 reads CAGVMRGGREAFF. The CDR3 DNA sequence: TGTGCCGGGGTCATGAGAGGAGGGAGGGAAGCTTTCTTT.

The chain employs TRBV18 and TRBJ2-3; D call uncertain. This CDR3 is built from 12 residues. CDR1 KGHSH and CDR2 LQKENI come from the germline V gene. V lost 3 bases to trimming and J lost 7 bases, with 8 bases between them. CDR3 sequence: CASSPPRNTQYF. The CDR3 DNA reads TGTGCCAGCTCACCCCCCCGGAATACGCAGTATTTT.

This chain connects TRBV6-5 to TRBJ1-3, with 7 bases lining up with TRBD1. Germline V lookup: CDR1 MNHEY, CDR2 SVGAGI. Trimming took 9 bases from V and 2 from J; bases not matched to a gene: 4. The CDR3 totals 13 residues. The DNA of the CDR3 is TGTGCCAGTAAGACAGGGACTGGAAACACCATATATTTT. Protein sequence: CASKTGTGNTIYF.

The chain couples TRBV6-5 to TRBJ1-5; D unresolved. Trimming left V 6 bases short and J 0 bases short, with 12 bases between. Germline CDR1 and CDR2: MNHEY and SVGAGI. The CDR3 spans 15 residues. The CDR3 DNA reads TGTGCCAGCAGGGTCAGTCCTAATAGCAATCAGCCCCAGCATTTT. As protein: CASRVSPNSNQPQHF.

The chain carries TRBV11-3 and TRBJ2-2; TRBD1 matches at 7 bases. Germline CDR1 SGHNT, CDR2 YENEEA. The CDR3 has 17 residues. The trim removed 0 bases at V and 3 bases at J, leaving 7 bases unmatched. DNA for the CDR3: TGTGCCAGCAGCTTAGATCGAGTCGGGACAGACACCGGGGAGCTGTTTTTT. Translated, it gives CASSLDRVGTDTGELFF.

V and J are TRBV6-4 and TRBJ1-1; possibly TRBD1 for D (6 bases). Germline CDR1 reads MRHNA; CDR2 reads SNTAGT. This CDR3 comprises 13 residues. V gave up 5 bases and J gave up 4 bases, with 11 bases separating them. CDR3 in DNA: TGTGCCAGCAGTACAGGGACCGCCACTGAAGCTTTCTTT. Translation gives CASSTGTATEAFF.

As concerns this clone: This sample also contains other DNA sequences that code for the same CDR3. The CDR3 region has the DNA TGCGCCAGCAGCTTGGAGGGTAGCAATCAGCCCCAGCATTTT. Protein: CASSLEGSNQPQHF. The gene calls are TRBV5-1 and TRBJ1-5; no clear D gene. CDR1 and CDR2 (germline): SGHRS, YFSETQ. V was clipped by 0 bases and J by 0 bases, with 4 bases between them. The CDR3 loop spans 14 amino acids.